The TCR beta chain described here comes from a study of cytomegalovirus exposure and HLA in healthy donors (dated by TCRdb to 2017 to 2019). Some background on the complete study: An earlier analysis of approximately 640 of the donors reported more than 250 Gb of sequence data and 100 million to 130 million unique TCR beta sequences from about 179 million T cells. To decide whether each TCR beta V gene segment behaved as functional or pseudogenic, an earlier analysis of 587 of the donors relied on high-throughput TCR beta sequencing. All discovery cohort repertoires had been generated on a single sequencing platform. To study patterns of TCR occurrence, a later analysis re-analyzed previously published TCR beta repertoires from around 700 donors and added high-resolution HLA genotyping. The study used immunosequencing to profile the T cell repertoires of several hundred subjects and linked those repertoires to cytomegalovirus serostatus. About 280 gigabases of sequencing data and around 85 million unique TCR sequences made up an early release that covered 500 to 700 HLA-typed donors. The aim of the study was to test whether cataloging public T cell receptors could identify signatures of past pathogen exposure. The number of typed donors differed by locus: about 620-640 for A, B, C, DRB1 and DQB1; approximately 520 for DQA1; around 610 for DPA1; and some 430 for DPB1. Among a few hundred genotyped donors of the cohort, an average of approximately 240,000 unique TCR beta nucleotide sequences were sequenced per donor, about a sixth of them non-productive. In the later analysis, no new phenotypic data were used to find candidate immune exposures; instead, reliance was placed on TCR beta sequences and their occurrence across donors. Along with the roughly 700-subject first cohort, a separate validation cohort of 120 different subjects was used. Both class I and class II loci were covered by HLA typing, at four-digit resolution. High-throughput TCR immunosequencing, statistical association of individual TCRs with disease status, and machine learning were combined to predict cytomegalovirus infection status. Because of strong linkage in the cohort, 5 or 6 DR-DQ haplotypes were treated as single units for association and clustering. Alongside the repertoire data, information on donor age, sex, ethnicity and CMV serostatus was compiled. Genome-wide SNP genotypes for about three fifths of the 666 donors were used in a later genetic analysis, which treated that subset as a discovery cohort. Among the roughly 400 genotyped donors, 81% belonged to the genetic ancestry cluster associated with self-reported Caucasian donors. What the research found in general, with its limitations: It was suggested by the authors that the approach could potentially be generalized to other disease states and immunological phenotypes. This cohort had only TCR beta chains sequenced, and the lack of alpha or paired-chain data limited which features could be detected. The presence/absence analyses assumed that sequencing depth was roughly uniform across donors, and that assumption may not be true. In an earlier analysis of approximately 590 of the donors, most TCR beta V segments were observed in productive rearrangements about 87% or about 30% of the time, broadly matching IMGT annotations. The only immune exposure information available for the cohort was CMV serostatus. In a later analysis, TCR association rates were found to vary across HLA loci, with the most associated TCRs seen for DRB1 alleles and the fewest for HLA-C alleles. About 17 rarely observed V segments, including chromosome 9 orphons, were excluded from the earlier analysis of some 590 of the donors because counts were too low. Some IMGT-functional V segments, including TRBV6-2 and TRBV6-3, could not be distinguished by the 87-base-pair reads and were therefore excluded. While some public TCRs were present in many individuals, most TCR sequences turned up only very rarely across donors. Linkage disequilibrium might explain the correlated functional status among segregating V segments, but an unknown experimental factor could not be ruled out. A later analysis found that most CMV-associated TCR beta chains appeared HLA-restricted, with HLA associations seemingly driven largely by CMV exposure. In vitro tests confirmed that a few of the cytomegalovirus-associated TCR beta chains recognize cytomegalovirus antigens. At a false discovery rate of 0.05, a later analysis linked 15,000 to 20,000 TCR beta sequences to specific HLA alleles. In a later analysis, several top co-occurrence clusters were reported to appear linked to parvovirus B19, influenza, CMV and Epstein-Barr virus. Assigning TCR associations to individual alleles was difficult when HLA alleles, especially DR and DQ, strongly co-occurred. In a later genetic analysis, fewer N-insertions in productive TCRs were reported among donors in an Asian-associated ancestry cluster than the roughly 700-donor mean. The classifier was reported to diagnose cytomegalovirus status with high specificity and sensitivity in both the original cohort and the validation cohort. A total of fewer than 200 TCR beta chains were listed by the study as associated with cytomegalovirus. A further reported finding was that TCR beta sequences accurately predicted the HLA-A and HLA-B alleles for most subjects in the first cohort. A cluster of highly shared sequence variants was judged likely to represent a technical artifact of the sequencing pipeline. A later genetic analysis associated a missense DCLRE1C variant with V-gene and J-gene trimming of TCR beta chains, and an independent cohort replicated the association. Because HLA typing was unavailable for some donors at each locus, only the typed subset was used in association tests. In a later analysis, HLA-associated TCR beta chains were found to be more clonally expanded and to have lower generation probabilities than equally common non-associated chains.

In total, 600 or so healthy bone marrow donors made up the cohort. Cohort members were all nominally healthy when sampled, although unrecorded immune exposures were likely present. The donor was CMV seronegative and belonged to the group of 352 seronegative cohort members. A peripheral blood sample was provided by each donor, and peripheral blood mononuclear cells were used for TCR beta sequencing. The Qiagen DNeasy Blood Extraction Kit was used to extract genomic DNA from the blood cell samples. Library prep was done by the immunoSEQ multiplex PCR assay. The multiplex PCR relied on a mix of 60 forward primers for TCR Vbeta segments and 13 reverse primers for TCR Jbeta segments. Amplification of the CDR3 region of rearranged TCR beta genes was performed with a multiplex PCR assay on genomic DNA. The amplified TCR beta libraries were sequenced on the Illumina HiSeq System as 87-base-pair reads. In the paper's pipeline: A later analysis tallied around 80 million unique TCR beta chains across the 650 to 750 repertoires, and approximately 9.9 million of those chains were shared by two or more donors. To remove PCR and sequencing errors, raw reads were error-corrected and collapsed into unique sequences using a nearest-neighbor algorithm that merged closely related sequences. Alignment of CDR3 sequences to IMGT reference sequences was used to assign V, D and J gene segments. For a sequence to be retained, at least a six-nucleotide match to both a V gene segment and a J gene segment was required. Rearrangements were classified as productive when the CDR3 lacked stop codons and remained in frame with V and J, and all other rearrangements were classified as non-productive. Following IMGT convention, CDR3 was defined as the stretch from the second conserved V-encoded cysteine up to the conserved J-encoded phenylalanine. The earlier analysis of roughly 590 of the donors excluded sequences that lacked an unambiguous match to a single V gene segment. An earlier analysis of a few hundred of the donors called V segments functional above 56.7% productive rearrangements and segregating when the between-donor standard deviation exceeded 5%. A statistical classification framework was built to diagnose cytomegalovirus status from the catalog of TCR beta chain sequences. In a later analysis, TCR nucleotide sequences were compared against IMGT/GENE-DB human TR gene sequences so that V and J genes could be assigned. The TCRdist pipeline was used in a later analysis to assign CDR3 sequences and most-parsimonious VDJ recombination scenarios. In a later analysis, each TCR beta chain was defined by its CDR3 amino acid sequence together with its V-gene family, and reads without a unique V-gene family were excluded. A later analysis removed 592 highly shared, low-generation-probability nucleotide sequences to deal with suspected cross-contamination and a sequencing artifact. In a later analysis, a clonal expansion index for each public chain was calculated from normalized within-repertoire ranks of inferred template counts. A later analysis computed generation probabilities with a VDJ recombination model fitted to out-of-frame rearrangements, and checked the results against IGoR. Hypergeometric tests were used in a later analysis to score TCR-TCR, TCR-HLA and TCR-CMV co-occurrence, with a repertoire-size bias correction applied to the TCR pairs. To estimate false discovery rates, a later analysis permuted the HLA or CMV assignments 20 times. In a later analysis, co-occurring TCRs were grouped using DBSCAN, and TCRdist sequence similarity was added for clustering within HLA-allele-positive subsets. Co-occurrence clustering excluded repertoires with fewer than 30,000 or more than 120,000 public chains, plus five with anomalous nucleotide sharing. What TCRdb holds here is the immuneACCESS table cut down to in-frame rearrangements. Part of the clones is not present; checked against another copy, under half of the missing clones reflect an unresolved V gene, and the others are unexplained. V and J calls and clone size are as listed in that table; D and trimming were resolved from the DNA. This sample has approximately 190,000 clones in its table, and 82% of those were observed once. Clones ranked in the top ten supply roughly 0.098% of the sample.

The CDR3 covers 15 residues, taking in both the cysteine and the phenylalanine. Solely the CDR3 DNA is kept, with 45 bases framed from the first base. V loses 4 bases at its end and J loses 7 bases; junction bases beyond the gene matches: 8. Reading the germline V gene gives CDR1 MNHNS and CDR2 SASEGT. Details on this clone: Its recognized antigen is unknown. Base quality data are lacking; no much larger clone is found one base away.

The sequenced sample was PBMCs. The clonotype comes from a boy aged 2-15 years in good health and CMV-seronegative. Here the chain combines TRBV6-1 and TRBJ2-7, and 12 bases in between align with TRBD2. The CDR3 reads CASSAALAGGREQYF. The DNA is as follows: TGTGCCAGCAGTGCCGCACTAGCGGGGGGCCGGGAGCAGTACTTC.